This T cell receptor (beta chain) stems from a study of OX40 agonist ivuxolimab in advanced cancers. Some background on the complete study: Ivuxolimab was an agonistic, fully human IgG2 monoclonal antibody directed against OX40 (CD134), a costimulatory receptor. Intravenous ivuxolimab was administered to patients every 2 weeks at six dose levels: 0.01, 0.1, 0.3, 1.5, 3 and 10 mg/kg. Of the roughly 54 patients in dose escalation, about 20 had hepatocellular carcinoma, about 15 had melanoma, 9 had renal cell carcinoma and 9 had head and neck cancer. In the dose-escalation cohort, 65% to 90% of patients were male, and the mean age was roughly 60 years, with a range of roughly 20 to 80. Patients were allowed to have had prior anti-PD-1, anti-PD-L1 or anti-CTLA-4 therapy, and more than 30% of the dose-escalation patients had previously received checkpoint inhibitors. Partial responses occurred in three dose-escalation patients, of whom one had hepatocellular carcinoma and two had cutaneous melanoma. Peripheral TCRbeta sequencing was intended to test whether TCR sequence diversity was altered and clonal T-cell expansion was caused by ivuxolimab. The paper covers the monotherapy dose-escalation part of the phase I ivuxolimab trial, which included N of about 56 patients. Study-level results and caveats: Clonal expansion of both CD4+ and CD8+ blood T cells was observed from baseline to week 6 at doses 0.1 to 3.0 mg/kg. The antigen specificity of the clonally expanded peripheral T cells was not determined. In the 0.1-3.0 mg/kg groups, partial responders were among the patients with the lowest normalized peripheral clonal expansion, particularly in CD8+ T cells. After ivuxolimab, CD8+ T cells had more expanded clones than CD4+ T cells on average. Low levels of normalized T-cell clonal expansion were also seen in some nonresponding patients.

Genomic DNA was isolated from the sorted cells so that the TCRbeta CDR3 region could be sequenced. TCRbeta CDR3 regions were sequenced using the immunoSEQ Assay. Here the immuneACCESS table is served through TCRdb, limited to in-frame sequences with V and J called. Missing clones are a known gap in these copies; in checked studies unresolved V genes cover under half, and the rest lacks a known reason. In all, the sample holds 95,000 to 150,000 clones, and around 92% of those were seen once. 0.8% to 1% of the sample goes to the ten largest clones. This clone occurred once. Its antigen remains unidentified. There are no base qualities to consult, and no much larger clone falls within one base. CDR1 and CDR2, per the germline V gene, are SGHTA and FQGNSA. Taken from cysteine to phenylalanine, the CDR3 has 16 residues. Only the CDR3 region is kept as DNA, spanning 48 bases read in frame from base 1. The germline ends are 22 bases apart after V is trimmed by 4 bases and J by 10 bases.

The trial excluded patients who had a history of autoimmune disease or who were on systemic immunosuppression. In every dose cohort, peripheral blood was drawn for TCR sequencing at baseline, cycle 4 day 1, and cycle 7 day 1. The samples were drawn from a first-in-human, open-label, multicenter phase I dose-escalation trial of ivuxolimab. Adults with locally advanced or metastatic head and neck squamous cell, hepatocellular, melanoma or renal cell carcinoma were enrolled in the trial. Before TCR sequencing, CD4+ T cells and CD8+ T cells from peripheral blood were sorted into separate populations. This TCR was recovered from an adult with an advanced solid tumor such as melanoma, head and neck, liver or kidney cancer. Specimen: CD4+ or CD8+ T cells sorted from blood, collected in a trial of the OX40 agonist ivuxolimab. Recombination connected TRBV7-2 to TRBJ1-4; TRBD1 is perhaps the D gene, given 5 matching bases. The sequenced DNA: TGTGCCAGCAGCTCAGTCGTGACGCCGGGGGACGGAAAACTGTTTTTT. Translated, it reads CASSSVVTPGDGKLFF.